This TCR beta chain was sequenced during a study of blood T cell repertoires in COVID-19. Unmatched junction bases numbered 2, after V lost 2 bases and J lost 2 bases. Germline lookup yields CDR1 LNHNV and CDR2 YYDKDF (reference sequence). This CDR3 is built from 15 residues. TCRdb's table, derived via immunoSEQ multiplex PCR, lists solely in-frame clones and lacks some. The sample has over 150,000 clones; around 84% are singletons. The chain couples TRBV15 to TRBJ1-3, with 8 bases fitting TRBD1. This TCR came from a middle-aged man who had recovered from COVID-19. The sample was PBMCs or T cells enriched from blood (not recorded which). The CDR3 spells CATSRTRGPGNTIYF. The DNA of the CDR3 is TGTGCCACCAGCAGAACCAGGGGGCCTGGAAACACCATATATTTT.